These 31 T cell receptor beta chains were all obtained from the same sample, sequenced in a study of metastatic and nonmetastatic thyroid tumors. TCRdb re-processed the PCR reads through MiXCR. The sample has about 92,000 clones, around 14% seen once. Nobody among the patients had been given any treatment before thyroid surgery. The specimen was blood. These receptors all stem from a female donor with papillary thyroid cancer or a benign thyroid nodule (not recorded which). Some clones in this sample may be carry-over from other donors' samples.

In its sample, this clone was seen many times. The rearrangement links TRBV7-3 to TRBJ1-1; perhaps TRBD1 as D (5 bases). The CDR3 sequence is 13 residues long. Germline CDR1 is SGHTA and CDR2 is FQGTGA. V was pared by 3 bases and J by 3 bases, with 8 bases between. CDR3 in amino acids: CASSFDRHTEAFF. The CDR3 region has the DNA TGTGCCAGCAGCTTCGACAGACACACTGAAGCTTTCTTT. The whole variable domain, remainder taken from reference TRBV7-3 and TRBJ1-1, is GAGVSQTPSNKVTEKGKYVELRCDPISGHTALYWYRQSLGQGPEFLIYFQGTGAADDSGLPNDRFFAVRPEGSVSTLKIQRTERGDSAVYLCASSFDRHTEAFFGQGTRLTVV.

This clone was detected only a few times. This may come from a read error, since a much larger clone is one base off. The chain couples TRBV3-1 to TRBJ2-5, with 8 bases aligning to TRBD1. V shed 7 bases and J 5 bases; nucleotides not matched to a gene: 12. The CDR3 has 15 residues. Per germline, CDR1 LGHDT and CDR2 YNNKEL (reference sequence). The CDR3 DNA follows: TGTGCCAGCATCCACGATTGGACAGGGCGGGAGACCCAGTACTTC. Protein sequence: CASIHDWTGRETQYF.

The table lists this clone with many counts. The J gene is TRBJ2-1, the V gene TRBV7-2; TRBD2 aligns across 14 bases. Germline assignment: CDR1 SGHTA and CDR2 FQGNSA. V dropped 3 bases and J dropped 5; count of bases not matched to a gene: 3. The length of the CDR3 is 16 residues. Written as DNA, the CDR3 is TGTGCCAGCAGCTTTCGGACTAGCGGGGGGCACAATGAGCAGTTCTTC. Translated: CASSFRTSGGHNEQFF.

There are many counts of this clone. The chain uses TRBV6-1 and TRBJ1-1; D might be TRBD1 (5 bases). This CDR3 contains 13 residues. Trimming removed 7 bases from V and 4 bases from J, with 13 bases in between. CDR1 and CDR2 (germline): MNHNS, SASEGT. CDR3 nucleotide sequence: TGTGCCAGCACTAAGGGGTGGTTCACTGAAGCTTTCTTT. Protein sequence: CASTKGWFTEAFF.

CDR3 sequence: CASSQGTGGLTDTQYF. The DNA for the CDR3 is TGTGCCAGCAGCCAAGGGACAGGGGGATTAACAGATACGCAGTATTTT. The V call is TRBV4-2, the J call TRBJ2-3, with TRBD1 matching 10 bases. The germline V gene has CDR1 LGHNA and CDR2 YNFKEQ. This CDR3 comprises 16 residues. Trimming at V came to 1 base and at J to 3 bases, leaving 4 bases not matched to a gene.

This clone showed up many times. The V and J genes are TRBV20-1 and TRBJ1-1; D uncertain. The CDR3 contains 9 residues. The V gene lost 3 bases and the J gene lost 7 bases, with 3 bases spanning the gap. Germline assignment: CDR1 DFQATT and CDR2 SNEGSKA (reference sequence). The CDR3 loop reads CSARDEAFF. CDR3 nucleotide sequence: TGCAGTGCTAGGGATGAAGCTTTCTTT.

A word on this clone: This may be a read error: a much more frequent sequence differs by one nucleotide. The chain is built from TRBV14 and TRBJ1-1; no clear D. The V gene's germline CDR1 is SGHDN and CDR2 FVKESK. This CDR3 contains 14 residues. The CDR3 sequence: CASSQGAANTKAFF. The CDR3 nucleotides are TGTGCCAGCAGCCAAGGGGCAGCGAACACTAAAGCTTTCTTT. The full variable domain, in which reference TRBV14 and TRBJ1-1 provide the parts outside the CDR3, is EAGVTQFPSHSVIEKGQTVTLRCDPISGHDNLYWYRRVMGKEIKFLLHFVKESKQDESGMPNNRFLAERTGGTYSTLKVQPAELEDSGVYFCASSQGAANTKAFFGQGTRLTVV.

This clone showed up just a few times. A much larger clone is a single base away; this may be a read error. CDR3 DNA sequence: TGCGCCAGCAGCTTGGGAGCCTGGGGGGGTCAAGAGACCCAGTACTTC. It codes for CASSLGAWGGQETQYF. The chain recombines TRBV5-1 with TRBJ2-5; 7 nucleotides line up with TRBD2. The CDR3 totals 16 residues. The germline gives CDR1 SGHRS, CDR2 YFSETQ. The trim removed 0 bases at V and 2 bases at J, leaving 7 bases unmatched. The complete variable domain, with remaining parts taken from reference TRBV5-1 and TRBJ2-5, reads KAGVTQTPRYLIKTRGQQVTLSCSPISGHRSVSWYQQTPGQGLQFLFEYFSETQRNKGNFPGRFSGRQFSNSRSEMNVSTLELGDSALYLCASSLGAWGGQETQYFGPGTRLLVL.

In its sample, this clone was seen many times. The rearrangement links TRBV5-5 to TRBJ2-1; D is possibly TRBD2 (5 bases). Germline V CDR1 and CDR2: SGHKS, YYEKEE (reference sequence). There are 15 residues in the CDR3. Trimming cost V 4 bases and J 7 bases, with 18 bases left between them. For the CDR3, the DNA is TGTGCCAGCAGCCCTGACCGGGGTAGATTAAATGAGCAGTTCTTC. The encoded protein is CASSPDRGRLNEQFF. Complete variable domain (other parts from reference TRBV5-5 and TRBJ2-1): DAGVTQSPTHLIKTRGQQVTLRCSPISGHKSVSWYQQVLGQGPQFIFQYYEKEERGRGNFPDRFSARQFPNYSSELNVNALLLGDSALYLCASSPDRGRLNEQFFGPGTRLTVL.

This clone has at least ten counts. The gene calls are TRBV2 and TRBJ2-5; a possible D gene is TRBD2 (5 bases). V was clipped by 4 bases and J by 7 bases, with 10 bases between them. Germline V CDR1 and CDR2: SNHLY, FYNNEI. The CDR3 has 12 amino acids. This CDR3 is CASSALRGTQYF. The DNA of the CDR3 is TGTGCCAGCAGTGCCCTTCGGGGGACCCAGTACTTC.

This clone was seen many times. The V gene is TRBV5-6, the J gene TRBJ2-2, with a possible D match to TRBD1 (5 bases). The CDR3 length is 14 residues. Germline V gene lookup returns CDR1 SGHDT and CDR2 YYEEEE. V lost 6 bases to trimming and J lost 4 bases, with 13 bases between them. The CDR3 DNA reads TGTGCCAGCACCCTGTGGGGCGGCACCGGGGAGCTGTTTTTT. The encoded protein is CASTLWGGTGELFF.

Points on this clone: Just one base apart from a much larger clone, this may be a read error. Other nucleotide sequences from this sample produce the same CDR3. V gene TRBV4-2 combines with J gene TRBJ1-2, with D uncertain. Germline CDR1 and CDR2: LGHNA and YNFKEQ. The CDR3 totals 16 residues. The V end lost 1 base, the J end lost 6 bases, and 18 bases lay between the germline ends. CDR3 region: CASSQAGPGGSHGYTF. In nucleotides, the CDR3 is TGTGCCAGCAGCCAAGCCGGTCCAGGTGGGTCTCATGGCTACACCTTC.

This clone appeared many times. V gene TRBV12-3 or TRBV12-4 combines with J gene TRBJ1-6; D ambiguous. Trimming shortened V by 6 bases and J by 4 bases, and 4 bases separated the two germline ends. The CDR3 is 12 residues long. The CDR3 nucleotides are TGTGCCAGCAGCCTTTATAATTCACCCCTCCACTTT. The encoded protein is CASSLYNSPLHF.

A word on this clone: With a much larger clone just one base away, this may be a read error. The chain uses TRBV10-3 and TRBJ2-5; 14 positions agree with TRBD2. Looked up from germline, CDR1 is ENHRY and CDR2 is SYGVKD. This CDR3 is 16 amino acids long. CDR3 nucleotide sequence: TGTACCATCAGTAGGACTAGCGGGGGGCTGGAGGAGACCCAGTACTTC. This encodes CTISRTSGGLEETQYF.

Ten or more counts support this clone. The chain recombines TRBV4-1 with TRBJ2-3; the D gene is possibly TRBD1 (6 bases). This CDR3 is 16 amino acids long. V lost 1 base to trimming and J lost 0 bases, with 11 bases between them. Germline V gene data show CDR1 as MGHRA and CDR2 as YSYEKL. Here the CDR3 reads CASSQGTARSTDTQYF. The CDR3 DNA reads TGCGCCAGCAGCCAAGGGACAGCCCGGAGCACAGATACGCAGTATTTT.

This clone came up many times. The sample contains more than one DNA sequence encoding this CDR3. The chain has TRBV2 and TRBJ2-2; a possible D gene is TRBD2 (5 bases). The CDR3 covers 12 residues. Germline V CDR1 and CDR2: SNHLY, FYNNEI. Trimming took 2 bases from V and 8 from J, leaving 6 bases between them. The CDR3 sequence: CASSERGGELFF. CDR3 nucleotides: TGTGCCAGCAGTGAACGAGGGGGGGAGCTGTTTTTT.

The CDR3 here is CAIRRRGAGEEQYF. DNA for the CDR3: TGTGCCATCCGTCGGAGAGGGGCCGGGGAGGAGCAGTACTTC. The chain employs TRBV11-2 and TRBJ2-7, with D perhaps TRBD1 or TRBD2 (5 bases each). The germline V gene has CDR1 SGHAT and CDR2 FQNNGV. V lost 10 bases and J 7 bases, leaving 23 bases between the germline ends. This CDR3 spans 14 amino acids.

This clone was recorded many times. The rearrangement joins TRBV12-3 or TRBV12-4 to TRBJ1-5; D perhaps matches TRBD1 (5 bases). The CDR3 is 18 residues long. The ends were cut back, 7 bases at V and 0 bases at J, with 22 bases in the middle. The CDR3 nucleotides are TGTGCCAGCACCTTAACGGTGGGGGGTGGGTATAGCAATCAGCCCCAGCATTTT. It codes for CASTLTVGGGYSNQPQHF.

As concerns this clone: A much larger clone differs by one base, so this may be a read error. The same CDR3 is also encoded by other DNA sequences in this sample. V is TRBV12-3 or TRBV12-4 and J is TRBJ1-5; D ambiguous. The CDR3 totals 17 residues. CDR3 loop: CASSLGVQPYSNQPQHF. The CDR3 DNA reads as TGTGCCAGCAGTTTAGGGGTACAACCTTATAGCAATCAGCCCCAGCACTTT.

This clone was seen at least ten times. The identical CDR3 is also encoded by other nucleotide sequences in the sample. The chain joins TRBV5-6 to TRBJ2-7; 9 nucleotides line up with TRBD1. This CDR3 comprises 17 residues. Trimming at V came to 5 bases and at J to 5 bases, leaving 17 bases not matched to a gene. Germline V gives CDR1 SGHDT, CDR2 YYEEEE. The CDR3 nucleotides are TGTGCCAGCAGTTCCAGCAAATTCAGGACAGGGGTAGACGAGCAGTACTTC. It yields the protein CASSSSKFRTGVDEQYF.

This clone was detected many times. The V gene is TRBV19, the J gene TRBJ1-5, with D possibly TRBD1 on 5 matching bases. Germline lookup yields CDR1 LNHDA and CDR2 SQIVND (reference sequence). Trimming shortened V by 5 bases and J by 3 bases, and 8 bases separated the two germline ends. The CDR3 contains 13 residues. CDR3: CASSGGFNQPQHF. The CDR3 region has the DNA TGTGCCAGTAGTGGGGGGTTCAATCAGCCCCAGCATTTT.

V and J are TRBV6-5 and TRBJ1-6; possible D gene TRBD1, 6 bases. Germline V lookup: CDR1 MNHEY, CDR2 SVGAGI. V lost 2 bases, J lost 12 bases, and 17 bases lay in between. The CDR3 is 15 residues long. CDR3 sequence (DNA): TGTGCCAGCAGTTACCGAGGGGGAGGCATTTTACCCCTCCACTTT. Amino acid sequence: CASSYRGGGILPLHF.

Many counts were recorded for this clone. This chain uses TRBV27 with TRBJ2-2; TRBD2 matches 10 bases. Losses at the gene ends were 5 bases for V and 4 bases for J; bases not matched to a gene: 7. From germline, CDR1 is MNHEY and CDR2 SMNVEV (reference sequence). The CDR3 covers 16 residues. This CDR3 reads CASSLIAGGSTGELFF. In nucleotides, the CDR3 is TGTGCCAGCAGTCTCATAGCGGGGGGATCCACCGGGGAGCTGTTTTTT.

In its sample, this clone was seen many times. The genes are TRBV6-2 or TRBV6-3 and TRBJ2-5; no firm D call. V lost 0 bases, J lost 4 bases, and 12 bases lay in between. There are 15 residues in the CDR3. Per germline, CDR1 MNHEY and CDR2 SVGEGT. CDR3 region: CASSYSRFSPETQYF. The CDR3, as DNA: TGTGCCAGCAGTTACTCCAGATTCTCCCCAGAGACCCAGTACTTC.

This clone came up a few times. V is TRBV19 and J is TRBJ2-2; the match to TRBD1 covers 8 bases. The CDR3 totals 14 residues. CDR1 LNHDA and CDR2 SQIVND come from the germline V gene (reference sequence). V gave up 6 bases and J gave up 5 bases; unmatched junction bases: 5. The CDR3 DNA sequence: TGTGCCAGTAGAGGACAGGGCGTTACCGGGGAGCTGTTTTTT. Its protein product is CASRGQGVTGELFF.

This chain joins TRBV11-2 and TRBJ2-7; no clear D. V lost 5 bases to trimming and J lost 7 bases, with 9 bases between them. The CDR3 contains 11 residues. Germline V lookup: CDR1 SGHAT, CDR2 FQNNGV. The CDR3 DNA follows: TGTGCCAGCAGCGTTACCCTGGAGCAGTACTTC. This translates into CASSVTLEQYF.

This clone occurred many times. This may be a read error, as it is one base from a much larger clone. The V and J genes are TRBV6-5 and TRBJ2-6, with D perhaps matching TRBD1 (5 bases). CDR1 MNHEY and CDR2 SVGAGI come from the germline V gene. This CDR3 is built from 17 residues. Trimming pared 1 base from V and 4 bases from J, leaving 14 bases between. CDR3 DNA sequence: TGTGCCAGCAGTTACTATCCCAGGGCGGAAGGGGCCAACGTCCTGACTTTC. Protein: CASSYYPRAEGANVLTF.

On this clone: A read error may be the cause here, since a much bigger clone is one base away. The rearrangement joins TRBV4-1 to TRBJ2-1, with unresolved D. The germline V gene encodes CDR1 MGHRA and CDR2 YSYEKL. The V and J ends lost 1 base and 9 bases respectively, with 7 bases between them. CDR3 size: 12 residues. CDR3 in amino acids: CASSQGRSEQFF. DNA of the CDR3: TGCGCCAGCAGCCAAGGGCGGTCTGAGCAGTTCTTC.

V usage is TRBV6-5 and J usage is TRBJ1-3; D ambiguous. CDR1 is MNHEY, CDR2 SVGAGI, per germline. The V end lost 2 bases, the J end lost 2 bases, and 19 bases lay between the germline ends. This CDR3 contains 18 residues. In DNA form, the CDR3 reads TGTGCCAGCAGTTACGTTGTGGTAGCAGGTAGAGCTGGAAACACCATATATTTT. Its translation is CASSYVVVAGRAGNTIYF.

This clone has a count of ten or more. The V call is TRBV19, the J call TRBJ2-3; D tentatively fits TRBD1 or TRBD2 (6 bases each). V was trimmed by 3 bases and J by 10 bases, leaving 20 bases between them. Per the germline V gene, CDR1 is LNHDA and CDR2 is SQIVND (reference sequence). This CDR3 comprises 15 residues. This CDR3 is CASSMPGGLSGPQYF. As DNA, the CDR3 is TGTGCCAGTAGTATGCCCGGGGGCCTTTCAGGGCCGCAGTATTTT.

Remarks on this clone: A much larger clone sits a single nucleotide away, making a read error possible. The chain recombines TRBV6-6 with TRBJ2-3; D tentatively fits TRBD1 or TRBD2 (5 bases each). With 2 bases removed from V and 2 bases from J, the gap between germline ends came to 11 bases. In germline, CDR1 is MNHNY, CDR2 SVGAGI (reference sequence). The CDR3 has 15 amino acids. The CDR3 region is CASSYGTWDTDTQYF. Here the CDR3 DNA reads TGTGCCAGCAGTTACGGGACGTGGGACACAGATACGCAGTATTTT.